Below are 32 T cell receptor beta chains sequenced from a single sample in a study of identical twins. TCRdb re-analysed the 5' RACE reads in MiXCR, keeping a single row per CDR3 protein. Of hundreds of thousands of distinct CDR3 sequences detected, roughly 7.2% appear once; the ten largest clones hold around 1.6%. These records were also assigned to another study, of yellow fever vaccine responses in identical twins.

The source material was PBMCs. Receptor source: a woman aged 18-29 years in good health.

This clonotype has ten or more counts. V is TRBV10-3 and J is TRBJ2-1; 8 bases are shared with TRBD1. The ends lost 6 bases at V and 7 bases at J; junction bases unmatched: 5. CDR1 ENHRY and CDR2 SYGVKD come from the germline V gene. The CDR3 is made up of 13 amino acids. CDR3 in amino acids: CAIRSTGVNEQFF. CDR3 DNA: TGTGCCATCAGATCGACAGGGGTTAATGAGCAGTTCTTC.

The J gene is TRBJ2-7, the V gene TRBV29-1; D may be TRBD1 or TRBD2 (5 bases each). CDR1 is SQVTM and CDR2 is ANQGSEA in the germline V gene. Trimming removed 4 bases from V and 1 base from J, with 11 bases in between. This CDR3 has 13 amino acids. The CDR3 DNA reads as TGCAGCGTTGGGGTGGGGGTGTCCTACGAGCAGTACTTC. This encodes CSVGVGVSYEQYF.

The genes are TRBV5-1 and TRBJ2-1; D is possibly TRBD1 (7 bases). Germline V CDR1 and CDR2: SGHRS, YFSETQ. The CDR3 consists of 14 residues. V was trimmed by 4 bases and J by 7 bases, leaving 15 bases between them. CDR3 sequence (DNA): TGCGCCAGCAGCCGGAGGGACAGTCCGAATGAGCAGTTCTTC. Its translation is CASSRRDSPNEQFF.

This clonotype has at least ten counts. V and J are TRBV27 and TRBJ1-5; D is uncertain. The V end was cut by 5 bases, the J end by 0 bases, with 11 bases between. Germline values: CDR1 MNHEY, CDR2 SMNVEV (reference sequence). This CDR3 is 15 amino acids long. The CDR3 region is CASSRSGLSNQPQHF. CDR3 bases: TGTGCCAGCAGTCGTTCGGGTCTTAGCAATCAGCCCCAGCATTTT.

This clonotype was seen at least ten times. The chain recombines TRBV11-1 with TRBJ2-5; TRBD1 matches at 7 bases. This CDR3 has 20 residues. V trimming: 4 bases; J trimming: 4 bases; junction bases outside the gene matches: 24. Germline assignment: CDR1 SGHAT and CDR2 FQDESV (reference sequence). The CDR3 nucleotides are TGTGCCAGCAGCTCAATATTCCCCAGCTCGCTACAGGGGTCGAGAGAGACCCAGTACTTC. Amino acids: CASSSIFPSSLQGSRETQYF.

In its sample, this clonotype was seen a few times. This chain connects TRBV7-9 to TRBJ2-7, with D tentatively TRBD1 (6 bases). The CDR3 has 16 residues. V lost 4 bases and J lost 2, with 18 bases in between. Germline assignment: CDR1 SEHNR and CDR2 FQNEAQ (reference sequence). The CDR3 DNA is TGTGCCAGCAGCTCCCAATGGGCAGGGGCACCCTACGAGCAGTACTTC. It codes for CASSSQWAGAPYEQYF.

This clonotype was recorded many times. This chain connects TRBV5-1 to TRBJ2-3, with D perhaps TRBD1 (6 bases). The CDR3 sequence is 16 residues long. The V gene's germline CDR1 is SGHRS and CDR2 YFSETQ. Deletions cut 4 bases from V and 0 bases from J, with 15 bases between. The CDR3 region has the DNA TGCGCCAGCAGCCGCCCCGAGGACAGTAGCACAGATACGCAGTATTTT. Protein sequence: CASSRPEDSSTDTQYF. Supplemented by reference TRBV5-1 and TRBJ2-3, the full variable domain reads KAGVTQTPRYLIKTRGQQVTLSCSPISGHRSVSWYQQTPGQGLQFLFEYFSETQRNKGNFPGRFSGRQFSNSRSEMNVSTLELGDSALYLCASSRPEDSSTDTQYFGPGTRLTVL.

This clonotype was counted between two and nine times. The chain is built from TRBV2 and TRBJ2-3, with 8 bases lining up with TRBD2. This CDR3 has 15 residues. Losses at the gene ends were 8 bases for V and 3 bases for J; bases not matched to a gene: 10. Germline V gene lookup returns CDR1 SNHLY and CDR2 FYNNEI. CDR3 residues: CASRGILAATDTQYF. DNA of the CDR3: TGTGCCAGCCGGGGCATACTAGCGGCTACAGATACGCAGTATTTT.

This clonotype has ten or more counts. The V call is TRBV5-1, the J call TRBJ1-5; maybe TRBD1 (6 bases). CDR3 size: 15 residues. Trimming stripped 0 bases from V and 3 bases from J, with 10 bases between. Germline CDR1 and CDR2: SGHRS and YFSETQ. The CDR3 loop reads CASSLASGVNQPQHF. The CDR3 bases are TGCGCCAGCAGCTTGGCCTCAGGGGTCAATCAGCCCCAGCATTTT.

This clonotype was recorded a few times. The chain is built from TRBV11-3 and TRBJ2-7; TRBD2 is a possible D gene (5 bases). Germline V CDR1 and CDR2: SGHNT, YENEEA. V dropped 0 bases and J dropped 6 bases, with 15 bases sitting between them. The CDR3 totals 15 residues. CDR3 DNA: TGTGCCAGCAGCTTAGAGCCCTTATCGGGGAGCGAGCAGTACTTC. Its protein product is CASSLEPLSGSEQYF.

This clonotype has ten or more counts. The genes are TRBV29-1 and TRBJ2-1; 7 bases match TRBD2. This CDR3 region has 13 residues. V lost 6 bases to trimming and J lost 3 bases; unmatched junction nucleotides: 5. Looked up from germline, CDR1 is SQVTM and CDR2 is ANQGSEA. The CDR3 reads CSVKAGNYNEQFF. CDR3 bases: TGCAGCGTGAAAGCGGGAAACTACAATGAGCAGTTCTTC.

This clonotype was counted many times. The V call is TRBV12-3 or TRBV12-4, the J call TRBJ2-4; D call uncertain. This CDR3 region has 12 residues. V lost 7 bases and J 8 bases, leaving 12 bases between the germline ends. This CDR3 reads CASTRGGHIQYF. The CDR3 DNA sequence: TGTGCCAGCACCAGAGGTGGGCACATTCAGTACTTC.

The rearrangement links TRBV5-6 to TRBJ2-7, with D possibly TRBD1 on 6 matching bases. CDR3 size: 15 residues. Trimming cost V 3 bases and J 0 bases, with 13 bases left between them. Per the germline V gene, CDR1 is SGHDT and CDR2 is YYEEEE. The chain's CDR3 is CASSWTVAISYEQYF. The CDR3 DNA follows: TGTGCCAGCAGCTGGACAGTGGCAATCTCCTACGAGCAGTACTTC.

This clonotype has a handful of counts. The rearrangement uses TRBV5-1 and TRBJ2-2; 7 bases align to TRBD2. Trimming at V came to 4 bases and at J to 2 bases, leaving 5 bases not matched to a gene. Germline V lookup: CDR1 SGHRS, CDR2 YFSETQ. The CDR3 extends over 15 amino acids. CDR3 amino acids: CASSAAGPNTGELFF. CDR3 DNA: TGCGCCAGCAGCGCAGCGGGACCAAACACCGGGGAGCTGTTTTTT.

This clonotype occurred many times. This chain connects TRBV29-1 to TRBJ2-5, with D possibly being TRBD1 (5 bases). CDR1 is SQVTM and CDR2 is ANQGSEA in the germline V gene. V was trimmed by 6 bases and J by 2 bases, leaving 13 bases between them. The CDR3 spans 13 residues. The CDR3, as DNA: TGCAGCGTCGCACAGGCCATACAAGAGACCCAGTACTTC. Translated, it gives CSVAQAIQETQYF. The full variable domain, in which reference TRBV29-1 and TRBJ2-5 provide the parts outside the CDR3, is SAVISQKPSRDICQRGTSLTIQCQVDSQVTMMFWYRQQPGQSLTLIATANQGSEATYESGFVIDKFPISRPNLTFSTLTVSNMSPEDSSIYLCSVAQAIQETQYFGPGTRLLVL.

Many counts were recorded for this clonotype. This rearrangement joins TRBV3-1 to TRBJ2-1; D is ambiguous. Between the trimmed V and J ends, which lost 6 bases and 9 bases, there was a span of 12 bases. The CDR3 sequence is 12 residues long. Germline lookup yields CDR1 LGHDT and CDR2 YNNKEL (reference sequence). The CDR3 region is CASRPYTGEQFF. The CDR3 DNA follows: TGTGCCAGCAGGCCTTACACTGGTGAGCAGTTCTTC.

Only a few counts were recorded for this clonotype. The rearrangement uses TRBV5-1 and TRBJ1-6; TRBD1 matches 7 bases. The germline CDR1 and CDR2 sequences are SGHRS and YFSETQ. Trimming at V came to 3 bases and at J to 7 bases, leaving 7 bases not matched to a gene. CDR3 length: 15 amino acids. The CDR3 loop reads CASSSVTGPNSPLHF. CDR3 in DNA: TGCGCCAGCAGCTCGGTGACAGGGCCAAATTCACCCCTCCACTTT.

This chain uses TRBV12-3 or TRBV12-4 with TRBJ2-5; 10 bases map to TRBD2. Unmatched junction bases numbered 9, after V lost 6 bases and J lost 5 bases. The CDR3 is 15 residues long. Written as DNA, the CDR3 is TGTGCCAGCAGCCGAACGCTAGCGGGAGTTGAGACCCAGTACTTC. Translating gives CASSRTLAGVETQYF.

Notes on this clonotype: A junction end diverges from the germline sequence, so it may reflect a read error. The rearrangement joins TRBV7-9 to TRBJ1-1; no reliable D call. Germline CDR1 and CDR2: SEHNR and FQNEAQ (reference sequence). The CDR3 contains 13 residues. In nucleotides, the CDR3 is TGTGCCAGCAGCGAAACTCGGGTTGAGGGCTTTGGATTT. Translating gives CASSETRVEGFGF.

This clonotype was counted a few times. The chain joins TRBV12-3 or TRBV12-4 to TRBJ1-1, with D possibly being TRBD1 (5 bases). The CDR3 has 14 amino acids. Trimming took 6 bases from V and 8 from J, leaving 19 bases between them. The CDR3 nucleotides read TGTGCCAGCAGAAGAGACAGTTTTAAAGGAGAAGCTTTCTTT. It encodes CASRRDSFKGEAFF.

CDR3 sequence (DNA): TGTGCCAGCAGCCCGCAACTAGGGCCGTACGAGCAGTACTTC. It translates to CASSPQLGPYEQYF. The V call is TRBV3-1, the J call TRBJ2-7; tentative D call: TRBD2 (5 bases). The CDR3 consists of 14 residues. The ends were cut back, 4 bases at V and 4 bases at J, with 14 bases in the middle. CDR1 is LGHDT and CDR2 is YNNKEL in the germline V gene (reference sequence).

This clonotype came up many times. The rearrangement uses TRBV7-9 and TRBJ1-3; TRBD1 aligns across 7 bases. The CDR3 totals 15 residues. Trimming took 6 bases from V and 2 from J; bases not matched to a gene: 7. Germline CDR1 reads SEHNR; CDR2 reads FQNEAQ (reference sequence). The CDR3 region is CASRREGAPGNTIYF. The CDR3 DNA follows: TGTGCCAGCAGGCGGGAGGGGGCGCCTGGAAACACCATATATTTT.

In its sample, this clonotype was seen a few times. The chain combines TRBV10-3 with TRBJ1-6; D not resolved. Trimming shortened V by 6 bases and J by 5 bases, and 5 bases separated the two germline ends. The CDR3 runs to 12 residues. Per the germline V gene, CDR1 is ENHRY and CDR2 is SYGVKD. CDR3 sequence: CAIRDHNSPLHF. In DNA form, the CDR3 reads TGTGCCATCAGGGACCATAATTCACCCCTCCACTTT.

The rearrangement links TRBV12-3 or TRBV12-4 to TRBJ2-4; maybe TRBD1 (5 bases). This CDR3 region has 15 residues. The ends were cut back, 6 bases at V and 3 bases at J, with 15 bases in the middle. The CDR3 DNA follows: TGTGCCAGCAGAGACAGCGTCTTCGGCAAAAACATTCAGTACTTC. The encoded protein is CASRDSVFGKNIQYF.

This clonotype was counted between two and nine times. The rearrangement links TRBV6-5 to TRBJ1-5, with D maybe TRBD1 (5 bases). There are 14 residues in the CDR3. The ends were cut back, 2 bases at V and 7 bases at J, with 12 bases in the middle. Germline CDR1 and CDR2: MNHEY and SVGAGI. For the CDR3, the DNA is TGTGCCAGCAGTTACGGGCAGGGCGGACAGCCCCAGCATTTT. Its protein product is CASSYGQGGQPQHF.

In this sample, this clonotype turned up a few times. This chain connects TRBV24-1 to TRBJ2-5; a weak D match, TRBD1 (6 bases). V was pared by 4 bases and J by 5 bases, with 16 bases between. Germline loops: CDR1 KGHDR, CDR2 SFDVKD. The CDR3 length is 15 residues. CDR3 sequence: CATSDSATGWETQYF. CDR3 DNA: TGTGCCACCAGTGACTCCGCGACAGGTTGGGAGACCCAGTACTTC.

A few counts support this clonotype. This chain joins TRBV19 and TRBJ1-1; D is unresolved. Trimming shortened V by 7 bases and J by 7 bases, and 13 bases separated the two germline ends. The germline V gene has CDR1 LNHDA and CDR2 SQIVND (reference sequence). The CDR3 spans 12 residues. The CDR3 here is CASIPGVGEAFF. The CDR3 bases are TGTGCCAGTATCCCCGGGGTCGGTGAAGCTTTCTTT.

This clonotype was observed a few times. J is TRBJ2-7 and V is TRBV6-6; 8 bases line up with TRBD2. V was pared by 8 bases and J by 6 bases, with 6 bases of the junction left unmatched. The germline V gene has CDR1 MNHNY and CDR2 SVGAGI (reference sequence). The CDR3 is 12 residues long. In nucleotides, the CDR3 is TGTGCCAGCTGGGCGGGAGGAAGCGAGCAGTACTTC. This sequence encodes CASWAGGSEQYF.

This clonotype was seen ten or more times. V usage is TRBV3-1 and J usage is TRBJ1-1; D is ambiguous. CDR1 is LGHDT and CDR2 is YNNKEL in the germline V gene (reference sequence). Trimming took 4 bases from V and 3 from J, leaving 12 bases between them. The CDR3 contains 14 residues. The CDR3 nucleotides are TGTGCCAGCAGCCCCTCGTCGCCCCACACTGAAGCTTTCTTT. Translating gives CASSPSSPHTEAFF.

Comment on this clonotype: One base away lies a much larger clone, so this may be a sequencing read error. This chain connects TRBV14 to TRBJ1-1; D gene ambiguous. The length of the CDR3 is 14 residues. Germline V gives CDR1 SGHDN, CDR2 FVKESK. CDR3 bases: TGTGCCAGCAGCCTGCAAGGGTGGAACTCTGAAGCTTTCTTT. As protein: CASSLQGWNSEAFF.

The rearrangement links TRBV7-2 to TRBJ2-3, with TRBD2 as a possible D gene (6 bases). Trimming removed 1 base from V and 4 bases from J, with 12 bases in between. The CDR3 contains 15 residues. Looked up from germline, CDR1 is SGHTA and CDR2 is FQGNSA. Here the CDR3 DNA reads TGTGCCAGCAGCTTAGACGGGAGTTCCGCAGATACGCAGTATTTT. This codes for CASSLDGSSADTQYF.

The V and J genes are TRBV9 and TRBJ2-3, with D tentatively TRBD1 or TRBD2 (5 bases each). Germline V gene lookup returns CDR1 SGDLS and CDR2 YYNGEE. This CDR3 is built from 14 residues. V gave up 3 bases and J gave up 4 bases, with 12 bases separating them. The CDR3 DNA follows: TGTGCCAGCAGCGCAGGACGGGGCGCAGATACGCAGTATTTT. Translated: CASSAGRGADTQYF.